Sequencing of this T cell receptor (beta chain) was carried out in a study of shared clonotypes between healthy human individuals. The wider study: Each donor's CD4 naive and CD4 memory cells filled three plates apiece, CD8 naive two, and CD8 memory one.

Of note for this clone: Its specificity is unknown.

CD45RO negativity and positive selection for CCR7 defined naive CD8 cells, a population that excluded terminally differentiated effector memory CD45RA+ cells. Study-wide results and caveats: When compared with the clonotypes that were shared by all four sorted-subset donors, the non-shared clonotypes turned out to have lower generation probabilities. In having few donors, the study represented limited genetic and exposure-history diversity.

Trimming took 6 bases from V and 7 from J; bases not matched to a gene: 4. The CDR3 loop spans 13 amino acids. CDR1 MGHDK and CDR2 SYGVNS come from the germline V gene. About 30,000 T cell genomes (approximately 0.2 ug DNA) went into each sorted-subset replicate. Some clones are missing from TCRdb's copy, which holds only in-frame ones; the method was immunoSEQ multiplex PCR. The sample shows hundreds of thousands of clones, roughly 96% of them seen only once. Sequenced input: naive CD8+ T cells sorted from blood. This clonotype was sampled from a man aged 25-45 years in good health. The V call is TRBV25-1, the J call TRBJ2-2; 8 nucleotides agree with TRBD1. CDR3 loop: CASRDRGIGELFF. In nucleotides, the CDR3 is TGTGCCAGCAGAGACAGGGGAATCGGGGAGCTGTTTTTT.